The present T cell receptor (beta chain) was sequenced within a study of T cells in Graves' hyperthyroidism and ophthalmopathy. Whole-study results and caveats: The blood repertoire included most of the expanded thyroid clonotypes above 0.001. The model predicted ophthalmopathy a median approximately 6.3 months before onset.

Per germline, CDR1 MDHEN and CDR2 SYDVKM. This CDR3 has 15 residues. The ends lost 5 bases at V and 6 bases at J; junction bases unmatched: 7. It was RNA transcripts that yielded the amplified TCR beta CDR3 regions. The HTBI primer set was used in a first-round RT-PCR of the TCR CDR3. TCRdb re-called the multiplex PCR reads with MiXCR, one entry per CDR3 protein. The sample carries hundreds of thousands of distinct CDR3 sequences, around 15% recorded once. Patients with ophthalmopathy all had a Clinical Activity Score of at least 3, a NOSPECS grade of at least 4 and duration under 3 months. Clinical symptoms, serum thyroxine and TRAb, thyroid ultrasound and orbital computed tomography were used for the diagnoses. For this clonotype: The target antigen is unknown.

This clonotype originated in a woman in her 40s with Graves' ophthalmopathy. The rearrangement joins TRBV28 to TRBJ1-2; TRBD1 aligns across 12 bases. Sequencing input: blood. Here the CDR3 DNA reads TGTGCCAGCAGTCAAGGGACAGGGGGCGGGAATGGCTACACCTTC. Protein sequence: CASSQGTGGGNGYTF.